The present entry profiles one T cell receptor beta chain with its context. V shed 1 base, J shed 1 base, and the junction held 2 bases outside the gene matches. CDR3 size: 14 residues. Germline CDR1 and CDR2: DFQATT and SNEGSKA (reference sequence). Unique molecular identifiers tagged the TCRbeta library. MiXCR was run by TCRdb on the PCR reads, yielding one entry per CDR3 protein. Here the sample spans some 340,000 distinct CDR3 sequences, 10% being singletons. This sample is part of a study of T-cell reconstitution after alpha-beta-depleted transplantation in children. The rearrangement joins TRBV20-1 to TRBJ1-1, with 8 bases lining up with TRBD1. The sample was PBMCs from the stem cell graft donor, taken from the stem cell graft. This receptor was obtained from a human donor who donated a stem cell graft to a child with acute lymphoblastic leukemia. The CDR3 protein is CSARVGTGNTEAFF. The CDR3 nucleotides are TGCAGTGCTAGAGTTGGGACAGGGAACACTGAAGCTTTCTTT.